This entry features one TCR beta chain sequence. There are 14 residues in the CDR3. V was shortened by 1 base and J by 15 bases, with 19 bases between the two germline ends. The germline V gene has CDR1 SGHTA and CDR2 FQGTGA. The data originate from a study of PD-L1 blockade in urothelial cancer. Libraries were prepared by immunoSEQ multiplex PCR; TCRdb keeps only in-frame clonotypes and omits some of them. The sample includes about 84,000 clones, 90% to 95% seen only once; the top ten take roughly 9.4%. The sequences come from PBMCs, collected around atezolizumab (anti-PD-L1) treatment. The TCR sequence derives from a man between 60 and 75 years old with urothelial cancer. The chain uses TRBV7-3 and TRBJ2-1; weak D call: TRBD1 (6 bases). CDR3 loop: CASSLKMGAGTWFF. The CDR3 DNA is TGTGCCAGCAGCTTAAAGATGGGGGCAGGGACCTGGTTCTTC.